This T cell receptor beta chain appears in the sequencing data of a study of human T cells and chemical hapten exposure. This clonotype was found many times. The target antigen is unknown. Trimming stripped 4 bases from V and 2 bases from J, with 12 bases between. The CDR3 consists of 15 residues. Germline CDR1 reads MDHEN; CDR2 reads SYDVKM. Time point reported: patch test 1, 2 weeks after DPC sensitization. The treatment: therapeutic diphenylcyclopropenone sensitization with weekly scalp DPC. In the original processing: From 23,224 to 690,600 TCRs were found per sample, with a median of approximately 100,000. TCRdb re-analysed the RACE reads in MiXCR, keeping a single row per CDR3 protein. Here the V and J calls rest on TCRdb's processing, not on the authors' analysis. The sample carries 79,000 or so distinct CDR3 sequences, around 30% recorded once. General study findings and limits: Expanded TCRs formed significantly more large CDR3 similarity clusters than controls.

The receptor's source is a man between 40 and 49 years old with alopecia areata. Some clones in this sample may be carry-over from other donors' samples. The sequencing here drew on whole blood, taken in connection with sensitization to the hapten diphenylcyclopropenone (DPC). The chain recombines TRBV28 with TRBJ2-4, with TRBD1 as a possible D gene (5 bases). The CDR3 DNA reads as TGTGCCAGCAGTTCTTTAGGGGTTCCCAAAAACATTCAGTACTTC. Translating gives CASSSLGVPKNIQYF.